Listed below are T cell receptor beta chains from one sample, sequenced in a study of OX40 agonist ivuxolimab in advanced cancers. Libraries were prepared by immunoSEQ multiplex PCR; TCRdb keeps only in-frame clonotypes and omits some of them. The profile shows 30,000 to 45,000 clones, around two thirds of them singletons. The source material was CD4+ or CD8+ T cells sorted from blood, sampled in a trial of the OX40 agonist ivuxolimab. These receptors came from an adult with an advanced solid tumor such as melanoma, head and neck, liver or kidney cancer. The conserved cysteine and the conserved F or W are not part of the CDR3 here. Each record gives: clone size, V gene, CDR3 protein. Some rows mark clone size as missing; the rest say once, few, many or name a class of expanded clone.

NA TRBV27 ASSPGQVKYGYT
NA TRBV18 ASSPRGITGRLSGNTIY
medium-sized TRBV10-2 ASSDGANEQF
NA TRBV6-5 ASSYTSGVMSDTQY
NA TRBV2 ASSVGGGTEAF
NA TRBV27 ASSPLGTGSEAF
NA TRBV30 AWNFGGFQETQY
NA TRBV21-1 ASSNSEMDQY
NA TRBV7-7 ASSLQGLEETQY
NA TRBV2 ASMGGASNYGYT
NA TRBV13 ASSPTSGGRSEQF
NA TRBV6-1 ASRFTFTGELF
NA TRBV6-5 AAGTYGNTEAF
NA TRBV13 ASTTGASSYNSPLH
NA TRBV5-1 ASSFQGTYEQY
NA TRBV7-9 ASSWTSGYEQY
once TRBV5-1 ASSLDGTWAF
once TRBV4-2 ASSQGFGQHRSPLH
NA TRBV5-1 ASSPRDIFYEQY
few TRBV4-1 ASSQPRPTGGYDTQY
NA TRBV11-2 ASSLGQGPEKLF
NA TRBV6-5 ASSYPQAAGYT
NA TRBV27 ASSLTGSEQY
NA TRBV7-9 ASSSGTGYNQPQH
NA TRBV2 ASSPPGHEQY
NA TRBV2 ASIYGTSGYEQY
NA TRBV5-1 ASASGPAYEQY
once TRBV6-6 ASSSLGSGNTIY
NA TRBV7-9 ASSSPRGALNEKLF
NA TRBV5-1 ASSLALRDRGFNEQY
once TRBV4-1 ASSQSPLETQY